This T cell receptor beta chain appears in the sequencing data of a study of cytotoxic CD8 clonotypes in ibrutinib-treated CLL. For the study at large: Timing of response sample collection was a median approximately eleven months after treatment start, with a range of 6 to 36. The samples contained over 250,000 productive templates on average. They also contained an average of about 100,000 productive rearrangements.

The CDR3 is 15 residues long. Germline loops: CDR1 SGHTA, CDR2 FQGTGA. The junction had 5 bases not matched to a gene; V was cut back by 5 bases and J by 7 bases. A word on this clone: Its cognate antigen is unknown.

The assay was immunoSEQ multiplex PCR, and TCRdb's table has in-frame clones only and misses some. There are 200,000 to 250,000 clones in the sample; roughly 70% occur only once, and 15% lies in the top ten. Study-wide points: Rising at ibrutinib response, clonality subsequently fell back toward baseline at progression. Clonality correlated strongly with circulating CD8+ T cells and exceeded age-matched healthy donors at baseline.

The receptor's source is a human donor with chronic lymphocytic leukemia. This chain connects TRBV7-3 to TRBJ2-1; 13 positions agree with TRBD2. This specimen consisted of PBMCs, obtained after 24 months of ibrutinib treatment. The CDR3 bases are TGTGCCAGCAGCCAACTAGCGGGAGGGCGGAATGAGCAGTTCTTC. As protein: CASSQLAGGRNEQFF.